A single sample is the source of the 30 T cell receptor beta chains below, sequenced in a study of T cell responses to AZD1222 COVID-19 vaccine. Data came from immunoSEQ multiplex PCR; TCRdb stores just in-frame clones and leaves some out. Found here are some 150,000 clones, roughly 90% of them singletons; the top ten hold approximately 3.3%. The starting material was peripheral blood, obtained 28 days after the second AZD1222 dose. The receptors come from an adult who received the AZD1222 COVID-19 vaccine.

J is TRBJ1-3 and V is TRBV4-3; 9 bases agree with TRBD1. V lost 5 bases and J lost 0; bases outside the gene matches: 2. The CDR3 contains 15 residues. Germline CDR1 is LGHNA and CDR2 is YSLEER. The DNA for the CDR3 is TGCGCCAGCAGCACGGACAGGGGCTCTGGAAACACCATATATTTT. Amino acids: CASSTDRGSGNTIYF.

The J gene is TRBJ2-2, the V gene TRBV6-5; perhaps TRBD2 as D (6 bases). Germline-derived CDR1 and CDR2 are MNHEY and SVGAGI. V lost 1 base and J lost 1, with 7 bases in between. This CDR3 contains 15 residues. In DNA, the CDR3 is TGTGCCAGCAGTTACTTGCGGGAGAACACCGGGGAGCTGTTTTTT. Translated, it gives CASSYLRENTGELFF.

The CDR3 DNA is TGTGCCAGCAGCTTGCGACTAGCGACCTACAATGAGCAGTTCTTC. The encoded protein is CASSLRLATYNEQFF. This chain links TRBV5-4 with TRBJ2-1; 8 nucleotides match TRBD2. This CDR3 spans 15 amino acids. Unmatched junction bases numbered 2, after V lost 1 base and J lost 2 bases. Germline CDR1 reads SGHNT; CDR2 reads YYREEE (reference sequence).

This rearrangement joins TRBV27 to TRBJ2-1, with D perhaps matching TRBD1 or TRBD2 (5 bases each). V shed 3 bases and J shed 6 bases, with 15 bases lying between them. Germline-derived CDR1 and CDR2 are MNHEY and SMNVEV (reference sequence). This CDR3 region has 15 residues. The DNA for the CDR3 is TGTGCCAGCAGTTTGACGAGGGGAGAGCCCAATGAGCAGTTCTTC. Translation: CASSLTRGEPNEQFF.

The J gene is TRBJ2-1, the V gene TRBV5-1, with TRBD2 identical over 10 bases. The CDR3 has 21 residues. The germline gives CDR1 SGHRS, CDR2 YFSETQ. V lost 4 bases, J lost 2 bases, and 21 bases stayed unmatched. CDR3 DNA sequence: TGCGCCAGCAGCGCGCCGGAGGGACTAGCGTACCCCCGAGGGGCCTACAATGAGCAGTTCTTC. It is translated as CASSAPEGLAYPRGAYNEQFF.

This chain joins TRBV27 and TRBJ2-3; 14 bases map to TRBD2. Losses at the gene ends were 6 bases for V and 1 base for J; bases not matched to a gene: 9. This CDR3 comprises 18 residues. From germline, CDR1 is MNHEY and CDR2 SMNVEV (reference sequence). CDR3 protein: CASRYQPGLAGGTDTQYF. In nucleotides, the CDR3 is TGTGCCAGCAGATACCAGCCGGGACTAGCGGGAGGCACAGATACGCAGTATTTT.

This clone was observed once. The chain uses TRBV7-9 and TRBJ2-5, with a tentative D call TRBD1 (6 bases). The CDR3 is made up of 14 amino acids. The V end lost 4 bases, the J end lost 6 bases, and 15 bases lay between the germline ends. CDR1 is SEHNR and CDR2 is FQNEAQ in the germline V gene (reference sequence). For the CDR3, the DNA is TGTGCCAGCAGCTCGCGGACAGAACAACAGACCCAGTACTTC. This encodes CASSSRTEQQTQYF.

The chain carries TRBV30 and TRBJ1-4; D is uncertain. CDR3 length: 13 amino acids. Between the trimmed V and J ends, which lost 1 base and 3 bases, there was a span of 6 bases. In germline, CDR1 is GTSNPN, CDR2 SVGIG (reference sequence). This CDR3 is CAWSGQSNEKLFF. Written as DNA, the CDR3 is TGTGCCTGGAGTGGGCAGTCTAATGAAAAACTGTTTTTT. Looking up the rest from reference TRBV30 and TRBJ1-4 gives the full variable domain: SQTIHQWPATLVQPVGSPLSLECTVEGTSNPNLYWYRQAAGRGLQLLFYSVGIGQISSEVPQNLSASRPQDRQFILSSKKLLLSDSGFYLCAWSGQSNEKLFFGSGTQLSVL.

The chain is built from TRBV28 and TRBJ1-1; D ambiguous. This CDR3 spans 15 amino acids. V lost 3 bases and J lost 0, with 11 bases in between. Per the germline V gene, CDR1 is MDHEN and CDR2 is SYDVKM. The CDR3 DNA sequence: TGTGCCAGCAGTTTCCCATACAGCTTGAACACTGAAGCTTTCTTT. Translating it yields CASSFPYSLNTEAFF.

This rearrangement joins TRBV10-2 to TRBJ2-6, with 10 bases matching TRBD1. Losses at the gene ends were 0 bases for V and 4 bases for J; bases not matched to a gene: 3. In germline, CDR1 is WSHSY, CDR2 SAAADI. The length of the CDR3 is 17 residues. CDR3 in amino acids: CASSESGTGAGANVLTF. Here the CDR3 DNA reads TGCGCCAGCAGTGAGTCCGGGACAGGGGCCGGGGCCAACGTCCTGACTTTC.

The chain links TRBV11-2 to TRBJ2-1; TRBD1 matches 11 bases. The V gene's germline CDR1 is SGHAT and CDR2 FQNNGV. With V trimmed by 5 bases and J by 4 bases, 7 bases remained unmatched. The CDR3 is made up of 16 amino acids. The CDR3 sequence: CASSPQGQGAYNEQFF. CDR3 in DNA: TGTGCCAGCAGCCCACAAGGACAGGGGGCTTACAATGAGCAGTTCTTC. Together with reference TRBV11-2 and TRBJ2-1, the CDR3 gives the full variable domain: EAGVAQSPRYKIIEKRQSVAFWCNPISGHATLYWYQQILGQGPKLLIQFQNNGVVDDSQLPKDRFSAERLKGVDSTLKIQPAKLEDSAVYLCASSPQGQGAYNEQFFGPGTRLTVL.

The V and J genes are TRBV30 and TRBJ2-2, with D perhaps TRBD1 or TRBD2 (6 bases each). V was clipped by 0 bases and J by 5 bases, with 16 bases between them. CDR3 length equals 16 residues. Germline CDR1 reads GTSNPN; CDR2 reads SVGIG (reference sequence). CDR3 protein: CAWSVQGGRWTGELFF. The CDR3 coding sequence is TGTGCCTGGAGTGTACAAGGGGGGCGATGGACCGGGGAGCTGTTTTTT.

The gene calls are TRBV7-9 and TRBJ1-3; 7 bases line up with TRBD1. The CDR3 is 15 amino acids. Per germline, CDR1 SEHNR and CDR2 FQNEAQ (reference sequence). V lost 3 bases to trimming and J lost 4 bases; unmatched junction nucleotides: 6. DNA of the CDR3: TGTGCCAGCAGCTTTTTTCAGGGGGTCGGAAACACCATATATTTT. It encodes CASSFFQGVGNTIYF.

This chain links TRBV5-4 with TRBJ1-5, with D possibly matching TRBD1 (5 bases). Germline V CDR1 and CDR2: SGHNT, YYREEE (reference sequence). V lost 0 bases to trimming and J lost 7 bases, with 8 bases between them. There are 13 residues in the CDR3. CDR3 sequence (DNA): TGTGCCAGCAGCTTGGGCAGGGACCAGCCCCAGCATTTT. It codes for CASSLGRDQPQHF.

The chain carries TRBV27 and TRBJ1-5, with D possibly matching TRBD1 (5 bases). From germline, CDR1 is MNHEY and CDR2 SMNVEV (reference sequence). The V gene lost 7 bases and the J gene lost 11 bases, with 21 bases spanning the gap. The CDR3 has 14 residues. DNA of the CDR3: TGTGCCAGCAAAGGACACGGTCGTGACGGGGCCCAGCATTTT. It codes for CASKGHGRDGAQHF.

The CDR3 loop reads CASSPFMGLQNYGYTF. The CDR3, as DNA: TGTGCCAGCTCACCCTTCATGGGGCTTCAAAACTATGGCTACACCTTC. The rearrangement joins TRBV18 to TRBJ1-2; D may be TRBD1 (5 bases). The length of the CDR3 is 16 residues. Trimming stripped 3 bases from V and 2 bases from J, with 16 bases between. Germline V gene sequence: CDR1 KGHSH, CDR2 LQKENI.

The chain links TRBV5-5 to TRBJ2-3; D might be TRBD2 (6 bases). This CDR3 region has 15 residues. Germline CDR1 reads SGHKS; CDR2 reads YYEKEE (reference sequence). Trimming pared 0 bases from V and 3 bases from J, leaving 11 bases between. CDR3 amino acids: CASSLGASETDTQYF. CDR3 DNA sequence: TGTGCCAGCAGCTTGGGGGCTAGCGAGACAGATACGCAGTATTTT.

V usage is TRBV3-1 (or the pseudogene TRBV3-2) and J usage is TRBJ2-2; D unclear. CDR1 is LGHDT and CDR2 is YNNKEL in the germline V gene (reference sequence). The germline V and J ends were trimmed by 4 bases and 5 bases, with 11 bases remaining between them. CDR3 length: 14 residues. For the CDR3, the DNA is TGTGCCAGCAGCCGACCACCTAGGACCGGGGAGCTGTTTTTT. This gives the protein CASSRPPRTGELFF.

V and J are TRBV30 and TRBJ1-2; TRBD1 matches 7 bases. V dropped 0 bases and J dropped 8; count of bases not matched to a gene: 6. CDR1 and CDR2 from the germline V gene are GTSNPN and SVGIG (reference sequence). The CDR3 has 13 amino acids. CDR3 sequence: CAWSVRTGGGYTF. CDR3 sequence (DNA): TGTGCCTGGAGTGTACGGACAGGTGGGGGCTACACCTTC.

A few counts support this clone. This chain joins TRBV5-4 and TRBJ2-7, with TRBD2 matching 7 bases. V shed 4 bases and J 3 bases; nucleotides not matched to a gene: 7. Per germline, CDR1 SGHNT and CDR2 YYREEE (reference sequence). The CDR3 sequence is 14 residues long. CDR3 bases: TGTGCCAGCAGCCCGGGACTACCTAACTACGAGCAGTACTTC. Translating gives CASSPGLPNYEQYF.

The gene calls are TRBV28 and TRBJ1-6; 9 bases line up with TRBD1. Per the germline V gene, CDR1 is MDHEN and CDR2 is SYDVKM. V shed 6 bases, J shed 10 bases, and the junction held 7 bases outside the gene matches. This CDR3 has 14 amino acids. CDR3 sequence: CASRVQGAQSPLHF. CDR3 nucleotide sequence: TGTGCCAGCAGAGTACAGGGGGCGCAATCACCCCTCCACTTT.

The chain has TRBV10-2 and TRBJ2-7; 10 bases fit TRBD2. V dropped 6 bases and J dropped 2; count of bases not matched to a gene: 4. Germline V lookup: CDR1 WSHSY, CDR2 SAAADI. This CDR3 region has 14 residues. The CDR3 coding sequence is TGCGCCAGCAGACACGGACTAGCGGCCTACGAGCAGTACTTC. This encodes CASRHGLAAYEQYF.

In DNA, the CDR3 is TGTGCCAGCAGCTTGGTATCAAGGCCGGATCAGCCCCAGCATTTT. This gives the protein CASSLVSRPDQPQHF. The rearrangement joins TRBV5-8 to TRBJ1-5; D is undetermined. Deletions cut 0 bases from V and 5 bases from J, with 12 bases between. The V gene's germline CDR1 is SGHTS and CDR2 YDEGEE. The CDR3 contains 15 residues.

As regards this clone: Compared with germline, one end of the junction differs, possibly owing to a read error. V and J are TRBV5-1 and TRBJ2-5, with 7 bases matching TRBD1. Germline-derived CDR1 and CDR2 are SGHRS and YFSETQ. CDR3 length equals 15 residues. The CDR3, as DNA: TGCGCCAGCAGCTTTAAGACAGGGTACCAGGAGACCCAGTACTTC. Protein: CASSFKTGYQETQYF. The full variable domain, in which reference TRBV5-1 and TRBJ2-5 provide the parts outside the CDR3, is KAGVTQTPRYLIKTRGQQVTLSCSPISGHRSVSWYQQTPGQGLQFLFEYFSETQRNKGNFPGRFSGRQFSNSRSEMNVSTLELGDSALYLCASSFKTGYQETQYFGPGTRLLVL.

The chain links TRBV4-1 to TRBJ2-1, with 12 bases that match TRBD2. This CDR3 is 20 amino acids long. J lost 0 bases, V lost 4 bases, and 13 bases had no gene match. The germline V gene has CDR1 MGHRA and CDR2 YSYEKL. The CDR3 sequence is CASSPLASGRAWSSYNEQFF. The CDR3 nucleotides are TGCGCCAGCAGCCCCCTGGCTAGCGGGAGGGCCTGGAGCTCCTACAATGAGCAGTTCTTC.

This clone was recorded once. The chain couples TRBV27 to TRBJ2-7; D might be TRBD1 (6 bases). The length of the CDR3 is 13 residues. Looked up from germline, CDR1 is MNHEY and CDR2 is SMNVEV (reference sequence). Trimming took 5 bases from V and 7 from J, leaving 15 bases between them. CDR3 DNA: TGTGCCAGCAGTAAAAGCAGGGGTGGGGAGCAGTACTTC. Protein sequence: CASSKSRGGEQYF.

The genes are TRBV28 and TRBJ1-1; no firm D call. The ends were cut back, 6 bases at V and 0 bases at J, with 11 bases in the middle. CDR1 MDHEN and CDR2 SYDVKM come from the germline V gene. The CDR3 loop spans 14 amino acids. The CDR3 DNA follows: TGTGCCAGCAGATTTTCCCAGATGAACACTGAAGCTTTCTTT. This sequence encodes CASRFSQMNTEAFF.

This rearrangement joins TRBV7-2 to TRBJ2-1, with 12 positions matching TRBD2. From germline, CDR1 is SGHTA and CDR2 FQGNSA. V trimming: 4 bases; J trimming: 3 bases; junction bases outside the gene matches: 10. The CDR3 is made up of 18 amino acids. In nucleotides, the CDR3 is TGTGCCAGCAGCTACTTGAGGACTAGCGGGATGGACTACAATGAGCAGTTCTTC. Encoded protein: CASSYLRTSGMDYNEQFF.

The CDR3: CASSSPGLASEQYF. The CDR3 region has the DNA TGTGCCAGCAGTTCCCCGGGACTAGCTTCCGAGCAGTACTTC. This sequence joins TRBV6-5 and TRBJ2-7; 9 positions match TRBD2. The CDR3 is made up of 14 amino acids. J lost 6 bases, V lost 4 bases, and 7 bases had no gene match. Germline lookup yields CDR1 MNHEY and CDR2 SVGAGI.

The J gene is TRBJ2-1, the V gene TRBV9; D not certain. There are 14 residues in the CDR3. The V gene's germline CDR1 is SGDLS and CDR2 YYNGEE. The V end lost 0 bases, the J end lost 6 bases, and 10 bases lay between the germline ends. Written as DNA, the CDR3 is TGTGCCAGCAGCGTAGCTCCCGCGAGCAATGAGCAGTTCTTC. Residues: CASSVAPASNEQFF.